This T cell receptor (beta chain) was observed in a study of CD8 T cells in ankylosing spondylitis (dated by TCRdb to the late 2010s). With regard to the full study: T cell receptor beta repertoires were profiled in healthy donors and ankylosing spondylitis patients so that disease-linked TCR variants could be found. The full study cohort comprised about 23 ankylosing spondylitis patients and roughly 110 healthy donors. Samples of peripheral blood were taken, and for ankylosing spondylitis patients, synovial fluid was collected as well. The research as a whole found: Some TCR beta motif variants had previously been reported in synovial fluid and blood of reactive arthritis patients, which suggested common disease-initiation mechanisms. The disease-linked clones were reported as significantly enriched in matched synovial fluid samples from ankylosing spondylitis patients. A CD8+ phenotype was shown by the disease-linked clones, which were found at relatively low frequencies in peripheral blood. Blood from ankylosing spondylitis patients appeared to be characterized by a TCR beta motif made up of under ten highly homologous amino acid variants.

Sequencing relied on an Illumina HiSeq 2500. Quantitative 5'-RACE with molecular barcodes was the method used to prepare the TCR beta libraries. The authors' analysis ran thus. A new computational method, built on a probabilistic model of VDJ rearrangement, was used to identify disease-linked TCR variants. The public reads were quality trimmed at Q25 with fastp and then assembled into clones with MiXCR by TCRdb, keeping productive beta chains. Under each unique CDR3 protein, matching rows form one entry showing the most common genes and DNA. These V and J calls are TCRdb output, not the study's own analysis. The sample includes around 130,000 distinct CDR3 sequences, with around 7% observed a single time. Together, the top ten hold 12% of the sample. This clonotype was observed at least ten times. There is no known antigen for this receptor. No much larger clone is present one base from it, and per-base qualities are unavailable.

This receptor was identified in a male donor with ankylosing spondylitis or in good health (not recorded which). Sequenced input: blood, either unsorted or a sorted T cell fraction (not recorded which).

The DNA sequence reads TGCGCCAGCCGCGGGGGTTACAATCAGCCCCAGCATTTT. The encoded protein is CASRGGYNQPQHF. The rearrangement combines TRBV5-1 with TRBJ1-5; the best D guess is TRBD1, with 5 bases matching. The CDR3 spans 13 residues, from the cysteine through the phenylalanine. The entry retains the CDR3 DNA only, 39 bases that are in frame from base 1. The germline ends are 11 bases apart after V is trimmed by 7 bases and J by 3 bases. Per the germline V gene, SGHRS is the CDR1 and YFSETQ is the CDR2.